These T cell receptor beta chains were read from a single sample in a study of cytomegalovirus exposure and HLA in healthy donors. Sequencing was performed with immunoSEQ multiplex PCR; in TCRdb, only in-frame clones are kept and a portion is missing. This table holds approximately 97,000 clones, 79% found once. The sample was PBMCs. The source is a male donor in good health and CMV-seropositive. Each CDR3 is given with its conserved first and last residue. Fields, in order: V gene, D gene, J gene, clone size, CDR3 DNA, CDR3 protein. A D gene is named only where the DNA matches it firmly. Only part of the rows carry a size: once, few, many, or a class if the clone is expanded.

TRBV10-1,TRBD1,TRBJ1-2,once,TGCGCCAGCCGACGGACAGGGGCAAACTATGGCTACACCTTC,CASRRTGANYGYTF
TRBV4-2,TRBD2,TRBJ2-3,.,TGTGCCAGCAGCCAAGAATATCGCGGGGGGGCCATGTATTTT,CASSQEYRGGAMYF
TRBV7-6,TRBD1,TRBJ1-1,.,TGTGCCAGCAGCTTAGGGACAGGGGCGACTGAAGCTTTCTTT,CASSLGTGATEAFF
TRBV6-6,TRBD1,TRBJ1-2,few,TGTGCCAGCAGTGACAGGGGAGGCGGAGGCTACACCTTC,CASSDRGGGGYTF
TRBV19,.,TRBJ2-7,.,TGTGCCAGTAGTATAAGGGGTCTTCCCTCCTACGAGCAGTACTTC,CASSIRGLPSYEQYF
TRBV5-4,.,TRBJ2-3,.,TGTGCCAGCAGCTTGTCCTTGGGGGGAGGTGCAGATACGCAGTATTTT,CASSLSLGGGADTQYF
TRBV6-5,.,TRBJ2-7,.,TGTGCCAGCAGAAACCGACACTTAAGCTGGGACGAGCAGTACTTC,CASRNRHLSWDEQYF
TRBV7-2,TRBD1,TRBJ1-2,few,TGTGCCAGCAGCTTAGATAACGGGCAGGGGGCTTATGGCTACACCTTC,CASSLDNGQGAYGYTF
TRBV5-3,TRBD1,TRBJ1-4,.,TGTGCCAGAAGCCGCCGGGACAGGGGCCCTCTATGTGAAAAACTGTTTTTT,CARSRRDRGPLCEKLFF
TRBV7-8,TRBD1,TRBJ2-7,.,TGTGCCAGCAGCTGGACAGGAGGTGGCGAGCAGTACTTC,CASSWTGGGEQYF
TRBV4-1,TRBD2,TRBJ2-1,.,TGCGCCAGCAGTGGGACTAGCGGGGGGGCCAATGAGCAGTTCTTC,CASSGTSGGANEQFF
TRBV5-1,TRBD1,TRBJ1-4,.,TGCGCCAGCACGCGGACAGGGGGCTCATCCGGGGAAAAACTGTTTTTT,CASTRTGGSSGEKLFF
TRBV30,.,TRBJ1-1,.,TGTGCCTGGAGTTCTGCACATCAAGCTTTCTTT,CAWSSAHQAFF
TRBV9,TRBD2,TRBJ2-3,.,TGTGCCAGCAGCGTAGCTGATCTGCGCGGGGGGGAAGATACGCAGTATTTT,CASSVADLRGGEDTQYF
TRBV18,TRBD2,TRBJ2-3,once,TGTGCCAGCTCACCTGGGACTAGCGGGGCAGATACGCAGTATTTT,CASSPGTSGADTQYF
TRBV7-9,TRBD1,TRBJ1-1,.,TGTGCCAGCAGCTCTCTGACAGGGGAGACTGAAGCTTTCTTT,CASSSLTGETEAFF
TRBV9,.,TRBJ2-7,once,TGTGCCAGCAGCGCCGGGACTGCGGCCGAGCAGTACTTC,CASSAGTAAEQYF
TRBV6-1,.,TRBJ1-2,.,TGTGCCAGCACCCCCGACTATGGCTACACCTTC,CASTPDYGYTF
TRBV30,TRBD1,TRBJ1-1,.,TGTGCTCGGAGGCCCCTCCACGACAGGGGGCGAGGGACTGAAGCTTTCTTT,CARRPLHDRGRGTEAFF
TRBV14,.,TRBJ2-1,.,TGTGCCAGCAGCCAAGATTTTCGTAGGACACTCTACAATGAGCAGTTCTTC,CASSQDFRRTLYNEQFF
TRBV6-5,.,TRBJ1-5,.,TGTGCCAGCAGTTCAAGTTGGACAGCCAATCAGCCCCAGCATTTT,CASSSSWTANQPQHF
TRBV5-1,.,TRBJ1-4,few,TGCGCCAGCAGCAATACCGGGAGAGGGGATGAAAAACTGTTTTTT,CASSNTGRGDEKLFF
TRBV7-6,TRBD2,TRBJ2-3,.,TGTGCCAGCAGCTTAGTTCCCAGCGGGGGCACAGATACGCAGTATTTT,CASSLVPSGGTDTQYF
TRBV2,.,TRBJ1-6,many,TGTGCCACCAACACCGGGACAAGTAATAATTCACCCCTCCACTTT,CATNTGTSNNSPLHF
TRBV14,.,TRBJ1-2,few,TGTGCCAGCAGTCTAAACAGGGTGGAAACCGCTGGCTACACCTTC,CASSLNRVETAGYTF
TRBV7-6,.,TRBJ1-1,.,TGTGCCAGCAGCTTGGTAGAGAACACTGAAGCTTTCTTT,CASSLVENTEAFF
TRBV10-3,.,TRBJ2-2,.,TGTGCCATCAGAGGGGACATGAGCACCGGGGAGCTGTTTTTT,CAIRGDMSTGELFF
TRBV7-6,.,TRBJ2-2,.,TGTGCCAGCAGCCCCCGACAGAACCAAGGCGGGGAGCTGTTTTTT,CASSPRQNQGGELFF
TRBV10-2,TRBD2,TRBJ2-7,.,TGCGCCAGCAGGCCTCTAGCGGGCTCTACCTACGAGCAGTACTTC,CASRPLAGSTYEQYF
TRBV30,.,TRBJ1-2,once,TGTGCCTGGAGTGAGGAGAACTATGGCTACACCTTC,CAWSEENYGYTF
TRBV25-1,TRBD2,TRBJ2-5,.,TGTGCCAGCAGTTCGTTTGGTAGCGGGGGGTGGGAGACCCAGTACTTC,CASSSFGSGGWETQYF
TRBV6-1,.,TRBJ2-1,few,TGTGCCAGCAGGACAGACTTCACGATTTACAATGAGCAGTTCTTC,CASRTDFTIYNEQFF
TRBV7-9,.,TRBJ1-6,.,TGTGCCAGCAGCCAAACGAAGTCCGGGGCCCTCCACTTT,CASSQTKSGALHF
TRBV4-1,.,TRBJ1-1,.,TGCGCCAGCAGCCAAGAGGGGCCAGGGTCAAGACAGAACACTGAAGCTTTCTTT,CASSQEGPGSRQNTEAFF
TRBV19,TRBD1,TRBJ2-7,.,TGTGCCAGTAGCGCACAGGGGCACGAGCAGTACTTC,CASSAQGHEQYF
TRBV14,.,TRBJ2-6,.,TGTGCCAGCAGCCAAGTATCTTCTGGGGCCAACGTCCTGACTTTC,CASSQVSSGANVLTF
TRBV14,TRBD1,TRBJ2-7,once,TGTGCCAGCAGCCAGGACAGGGGGTACCGGCAGTACTTC,CASSQDRGYRQYF
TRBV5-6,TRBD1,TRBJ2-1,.,TGTGCCAGCAGCCCCTCCGGGACAGGGAACTCCTACAATGAGCAGTTCTTC,CASSPSGTGNSYNEQFF